These 22 T cell receptor beta chains were sequenced from one sample in a study of neoadjuvant anti-PD-1 for oral cavity cancer. The protocol was immunoSEQ multiplex PCR, while the TCRdb copy is restricted to in-frame clones and leaves out a portion. This table holds tens of thousands of clones, around 80% found once. The sequencing here drew on PBMCs, taken before nivolumab (anti-PD-1) treatment. These receptors were taken from a person aged 35 to 85 with oral cavity squamous cell carcinoma.

CDR3: CASSYGSGNTEAFF. The CDR3 coding sequence is TGTGCCAGCAGTTATGGTTCGGGGAACACTGAAGCTTTCTTT. The genes are TRBV6-6 and TRBJ1-1; no clear D. The CDR3 contains 14 residues. V was cut by 3 bases and J by 1 base, with 9 bases left in between. Germline assignment: CDR1 MNHNY and CDR2 SVGAGI (reference sequence).

This rearrangement joins TRBV2 to TRBJ1-4; D is undetermined. The CDR3 has 15 amino acids. Germline V gene sequence: CDR1 SNHLY, CDR2 FYNNEI. The germline V and J ends were trimmed by 0 bases and 8 bases, with 13 bases remaining between them. CDR3 nucleotide sequence: TGTGCCAGCAGTGAAGCACGGGGAGAAGGGGAAAAACTGTTTTTT. Amino acid sequence: CASSEARGEGEKLFF. The variable domain in full, completed from reference TRBV2 and TRBJ1-4, reads EPEVTQTPSHQVTQMGQEVILRCVPISNHLYFYWYRQILGQKVEFLVSFYNNEISEKSEIFDDQFSVERPDGSNFTLKIRSTKLEDSAMYFCASSEARGEGEKLFFGSGTQLSVL.

This sequence joins TRBV19 and TRBJ1-1; a weak D match, TRBD1 (5 bases). In germline, CDR1 is LNHDA, CDR2 SQIVND (reference sequence). This CDR3 is 13 amino acids long. The CDR3 region is CAVRQWQNTEAFF. In DNA, the CDR3 is TGTGCGGTAAGACAGTGGCAGAACACTGAAGCTTTCTTT.

The chain carries TRBV5-8 and TRBJ2-7; D uncertain. The CDR3 contains 13 residues. Germline V gene lookup returns CDR1 SGHTS and CDR2 YDEGEE. The V and J ends lost 4 bases and 4 bases respectively, with 12 bases between them. CDR3 nucleotides: TGTGCCAGCAGCATTGGACCCCTTTACGAGCAGTACTTC. It translates to CASSIGPLYEQYF. Filled out from reference TRBV5-8 and TRBJ2-7, the complete variable domain reads EAGVTQSPTHLIKTRGQQATLRCSPISGHTSVYWYQQALGLGLQFLLWYDEGEERNRGNFPPRFSGRQFPNYSSELNVNALELEDSALYLCASSIGPLYEQYFGPGTRLTVT.

This rearrangement joins TRBV27 to TRBJ1-4, with 8 bases aligning to TRBD1. V trimming: 5 bases; J trimming: 8 bases; junction bases outside the gene matches: 10. The germline CDR1 and CDR2 sequences are MNHEY and SMNVEV (reference sequence). The CDR3 loop spans 15 amino acids. As DNA, the CDR3 is TGTGCCAGCAGTCCGTCCCAGGGGGCCTACGAAAAACTGTTTTTT. It translates to CASSPSQGAYEKLFF. The whole variable domain, remainder taken from reference TRBV27 and TRBJ1-4, is EAQVTQNPRYLITVTGKKLTVTCSQNMNHEYMSWYRQDPGLGLRQIYYSMNVEVTDKGDVPEGYKVSRKEKRNFPLILESPSPNQTSLYFCASSPSQGAYEKLFFGSGTQLSVL.

J is TRBJ2-5 and V is TRBV7-2, with 14 bases that match TRBD2. V lost 1 base to trimming and J lost 2 bases; unmatched junction nucleotides: 0. From germline, CDR1 is SGHTA and CDR2 FQGNSA. CDR3 length: 16 residues. CDR3 sequence reads: CASSLGTSGGQETQYF. DNA of the CDR3: TGTGCCAGCAGCTTAGGGACTAGCGGGGGGCAAGAGACCCAGTACTTC.

The sample holds many counts of this clone. This specimen includes other DNA sequences encoding the same CDR3. This chain uses TRBV11-2 with TRBJ2-7; 7 bases agree with TRBD2. The trim removed 5 bases at V and 4 bases at J, leaving 5 bases unmatched. This CDR3 has 13 residues. Germline V gene lookup returns CDR1 SGHAT and CDR2 FQNNGV. This CDR3 reads CASSRDYRYEQYF. The CDR3 DNA sequence: TGTGCCAGCAGCCGGGACTATCGGTACGAGCAGTACTTC. The full variable domain, in which reference TRBV11-2 and TRBJ2-7 provide the parts outside the CDR3, is EAGVAQSPRYKIIEKRQSVAFWCNPISGHATLYWYQQILGQGPKLLIQFQNNGVVDDSQLPKDRFSAERLKGVDSTLKIQPAKLEDSAVYLCASSRDYRYEQYFGPGTRLTVT.

This chain's CDR3 is CASKRKYGYTF. As DNA, the CDR3 is TGTGCCAGCAAGAGGAAGTATGGCTACACCTTC. The rearrangement links TRBV7-2 to TRBJ1-2; D unclear. The CDR3 runs to 11 residues. Trimming removed 7 bases at V and 5 bases at J, with 8 bases between. Germline V gene lookup returns CDR1 SGHTA and CDR2 FQGNSA.

CDR3 region: CASSFRGGTQYF. The CDR3 coding sequence is TGTGCCAGCAGCTTCCGAGGAGGTACGCAGTATTTT. The chain uses TRBV28 and TRBJ2-3, with D perhaps TRBD2 (5 bases). This CDR3 contains 12 residues. V shed 6 bases and J shed 8 bases, with 12 bases lying between them. Germline values: CDR1 MDHEN, CDR2 SYDVKM.

The rearrangement uses TRBV6-1 and TRBJ1-5; D is possibly TRBD1 (6 bases). Trimming pared 7 bases from V and 2 bases from J, leaving 15 bases between. The CDR3 runs to 15 residues. Germline V gives CDR1 MNHNS, CDR2 SASEGT. The CDR3 DNA sequence: TGTGCCAGCAACCCACAGGGTGTGGGCAATCAGCCCCAGCATTTT. Translating gives CASNPQGVGNQPQHF.

Remarks on this clone: Within the sample, other DNA sequences also encode this same CDR3. CDR3 amino acids: CAWSVRRADTQYF. CDR3 DNA sequence: TGTGCCTGGAGTGTACGGCGTGCAGATACGCAGTATTTT. The genes are TRBV30 and TRBJ2-3; D gene uncertain. Trimming took off 0 bases at V and 4 bases at J, with 8 bases between the two ends. The CDR3 extends over 13 amino acids. Germline V CDR1 and CDR2: GTSNPN, SVGIG (reference sequence).

The chain combines TRBV5-1 with TRBJ1-2; TRBD1 matches at 7 bases. The CDR3 totals 13 residues. Germline assignment: CDR1 SGHRS and CDR2 YFSETQ. V lost 4 bases, J lost 4 bases, and 4 bases stayed unmatched. CDR3 amino acids: CASSVGQLYGYTF. In DNA, the CDR3 is TGCGCCAGCAGCGTGGGACAGCTCTATGGCTACACCTTC. The whole variable domain, filled in from reference TRBV5-1 and TRBJ1-2, reads KAGVTQTPRYLIKTRGQQVTLSCSPISGHRSVSWYQQTPGQGLQFLFEYFSETQRNKGNFPGRFSGRQFSNSRSEMNVSTLELGDSALYLCASSVGQLYGYTFGSGTRLTVV.

This clone was counted a few times. The chain joins TRBV30 to TRBJ1-4; D not resolved. The V gene's germline CDR1 is GTSNPN and CDR2 SVGIG (reference sequence). V shed 1 base and J shed 10 bases, with 7 bases lying between them. The CDR3 contains 11 residues. The CDR3 loop is CAWSEGTKLFF. CDR3 sequence (DNA): TGTGCCTGGAGTGAAGGAACAAAACTGTTTTTT.

This rearrangement joins TRBV10-2 to TRBJ2-7, with 8 positions matching TRBD1. V lost 8 bases to trimming and J lost 3 bases; unmatched junction nucleotides: 6. The CDR3 is 13 amino acids. Looked up from germline, CDR1 is WSHSY and CDR2 is SAAADI. The DNA of the CDR3 is TGCGCCAGCGGGGACAGGACTCTCTACGAGCAGTACTTC. Residues: CASGDRTLYEQYF.

The V gene is TRBV19, the J gene TRBJ1-3; D call uncertain. CDR3 length: 14 amino acids. The germline V gene encodes CDR1 LNHDA and CDR2 SQIVND (reference sequence). Trimming took 5 bases from V and 2 from J, leaving 10 bases between them. This CDR3 is CASSWLAPGNTIYF. The CDR3 region has the DNA TGTGCCAGTAGTTGGCTGGCGCCTGGAAACACCATATATTTT.

The CDR3 sequence: CASSPQPPGRSIDGANVLTF. The CDR3 DNA is TGTGCCAGCTCACCCCAGCCCCCAGGTCGAAGTATCGATGGGGCCAACGTCCTGACTTTC. V and J are TRBV18 and TRBJ2-6; D call uncertain. Germline loops: CDR1 KGHSH, CDR2 LQKENI. The CDR3 has 20 amino acids. V lost 3 bases, J lost 3 bases, and 24 bases lay in between.

Judged by abundance, this clone is medium-sized. The genes are TRBV6-1 and TRBJ1-1; unclear D gene. The CDR3 has 13 residues. Germline V gene data show CDR1 as MNHNS and CDR2 as SASEGT. Trimming took off 4 bases at V and 7 bases at J, with 13 bases between the two ends. DNA for the CDR3: TGTGCCAGCAGTGCCCTCGGCCGGGGTGAAGCTTTCTTT. This encodes CASSALGRGEAFF.

This clone has only one observation. This chain joins TRBV4-1 and TRBJ1-6, with no clear D. V lost 0 bases and J lost 0, with 9 bases in between. Germline V gene lookup returns CDR1 MGHRA and CDR2 YSYEKL. The CDR3 totals 17 residues. The CDR3 reads CASSQDTETSYNSPLHF. For the CDR3, the DNA is TGCGCCAGCAGCCAAGATACCGAGACCTCCTATAATTCACCCCTCCACTTT.

The chain carries TRBV13 and TRBJ2-7; unclear D gene. The germline V gene has CDR1 PRHDT and CDR2 FYEKMQ (reference sequence). Trimming left V 5 bases short and J 2 bases short, with 16 bases between. The CDR3 is made up of 15 amino acids. The CDR3 DNA reads TGTGCCAGCAGCGCTGCTACAGTCCTCCCCTACGAGCAGTACTTC. Residues: CASSAATVLPYEQYF.

V and J are TRBV9 and TRBJ1-2; D is possibly TRBD1 (6 bases). V lost 0 bases, J lost 8 bases, and 11 bases lay in between. Germline loops: CDR1 SGDLS, CDR2 YYNGEE. The CDR3 length is 13 residues. The CDR3 region has the DNA TGTGCCAGCAGCGTAGTACAGGGAAAAGGCTACACCTTC. As protein: CASSVVQGKGYTF.

V is TRBV18 and J is TRBJ2-4, with D perhaps TRBD2 (6 bases). V was shortened by 6 bases and J by 1 base, with 13 bases between the two germline ends. Per the germline V gene, CDR1 is KGHSH and CDR2 is LQKENI. The CDR3 sequence is 15 residues long. CDR3 DNA sequence: TGTGCCAGCTCTTACGAGCGGGCGGCCAAAAACATTCAGTACTTC. Amino acid sequence: CASSYERAAKNIQYF.

The chain links TRBV6-1 to TRBJ1-2, with D unclear. Per germline, CDR1 MNHNS and CDR2 SASEGT. The CDR3 covers 13 residues. V lost 1 base to trimming and J lost 5 bases, with 8 bases between them. The CDR3 here is CASSEDPTYGYTF. In DNA form, the CDR3 reads TGTGCCAGCAGTGAAGATCCGACTTATGGCTACACCTTC.